Included here is one TCR beta chain sequence, with context. This record belongs to a study of cytomegalovirus exposure and HLA in healthy donors. Some clones are missing from TCRdb's copy, which holds only in-frame ones; the method was immunoSEQ multiplex PCR. The data show more than 150,000 clones, about four fifths seen once. Per germline, CDR1 LGHNA and CDR2 YNFKEQ. The CDR3 covers 14 residues. V shed 1 base and J shed 8 bases, with 12 bases lying between them. The gene calls are TRBV4-2 and TRBJ2-1, with no clear D. The receptor's source is a man aged 18 to 30 in good health and CMV-seropositive. Specimen: PBMCs. For the CDR3, the DNA is TGTGCCAGCAGCCAAGCCTACGCGCCCCATGAGCAGTTCTTC. This translates into CASSQAYAPHEQFF.